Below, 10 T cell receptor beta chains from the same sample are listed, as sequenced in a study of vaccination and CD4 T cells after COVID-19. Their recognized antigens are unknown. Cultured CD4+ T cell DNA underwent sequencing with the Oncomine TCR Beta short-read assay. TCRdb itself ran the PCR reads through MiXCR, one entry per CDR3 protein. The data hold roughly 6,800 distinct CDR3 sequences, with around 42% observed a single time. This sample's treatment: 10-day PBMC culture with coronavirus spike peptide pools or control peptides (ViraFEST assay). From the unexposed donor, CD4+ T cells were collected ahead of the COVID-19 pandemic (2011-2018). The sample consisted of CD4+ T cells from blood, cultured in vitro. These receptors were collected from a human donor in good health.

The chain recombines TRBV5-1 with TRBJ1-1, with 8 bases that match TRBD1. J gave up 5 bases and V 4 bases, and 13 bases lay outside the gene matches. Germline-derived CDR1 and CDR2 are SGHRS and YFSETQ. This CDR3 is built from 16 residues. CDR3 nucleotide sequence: TGCGCCAGCAGCCGACAGGGGCCAAGCGTGGGGACTGAAGCTTTCTTT. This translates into CASSRQGPSVGTEAFF.

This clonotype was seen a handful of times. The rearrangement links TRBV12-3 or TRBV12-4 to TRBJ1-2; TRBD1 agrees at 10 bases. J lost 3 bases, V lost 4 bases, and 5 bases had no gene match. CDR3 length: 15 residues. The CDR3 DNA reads TGTGCCAGCAGTTCCTCGACAGGGGGCGACTATGGCTACACCTTC. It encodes CASSSSTGGDYGYTF.

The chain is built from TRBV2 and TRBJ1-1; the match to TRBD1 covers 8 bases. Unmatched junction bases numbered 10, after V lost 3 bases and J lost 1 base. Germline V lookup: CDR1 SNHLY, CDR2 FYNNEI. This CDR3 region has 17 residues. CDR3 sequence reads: CASSDPGGWNGNTEAFF. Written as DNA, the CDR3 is TGTGCCAGCAGTGATCCAGGGGGCTGGAATGGGAACACTGAAGCTTTCTTT.

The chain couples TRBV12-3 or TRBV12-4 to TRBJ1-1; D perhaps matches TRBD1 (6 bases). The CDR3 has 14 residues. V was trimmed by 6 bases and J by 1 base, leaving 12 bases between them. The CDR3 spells CASSLTGGNTEAFF. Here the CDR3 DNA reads TGTGCCAGCAGCCTGACAGGTGGGAACACTGAAGCTTTCTTT.

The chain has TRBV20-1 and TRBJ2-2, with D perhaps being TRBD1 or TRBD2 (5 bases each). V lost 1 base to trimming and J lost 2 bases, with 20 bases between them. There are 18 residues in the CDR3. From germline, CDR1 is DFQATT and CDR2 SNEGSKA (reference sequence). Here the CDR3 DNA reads TGCAGTGCTAGAGGAGGGGTCGGCTACGCAGTAAACACCGGGGAGCTGTTTTTT. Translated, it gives CSARGGVGYAVNTGELFF.

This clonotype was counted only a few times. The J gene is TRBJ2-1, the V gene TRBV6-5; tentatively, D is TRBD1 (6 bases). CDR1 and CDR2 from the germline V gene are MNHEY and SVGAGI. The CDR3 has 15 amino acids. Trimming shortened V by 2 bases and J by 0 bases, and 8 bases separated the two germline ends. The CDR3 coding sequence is TGTGCCAGCAGTTACCAGGGGAGCTCCTACAATGAGCAGTTCTTC. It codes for CASSYQGSSYNEQFF.

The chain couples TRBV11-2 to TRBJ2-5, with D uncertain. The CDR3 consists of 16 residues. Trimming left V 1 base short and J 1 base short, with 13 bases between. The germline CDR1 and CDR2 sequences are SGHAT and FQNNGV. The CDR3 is CASSLGPHRIQETQYF. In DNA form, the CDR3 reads TGTGCCAGCAGCTTAGGCCCACACCGAATCCAAGAGACCCAGTACTTC.

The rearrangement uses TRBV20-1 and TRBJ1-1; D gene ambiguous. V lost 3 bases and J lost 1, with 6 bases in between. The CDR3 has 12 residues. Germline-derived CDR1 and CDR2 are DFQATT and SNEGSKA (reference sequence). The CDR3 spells CSARQPNTEAFF. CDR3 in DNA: TGCAGTGCTAGGCAGCCGAACACTGAAGCTTTCTTT.

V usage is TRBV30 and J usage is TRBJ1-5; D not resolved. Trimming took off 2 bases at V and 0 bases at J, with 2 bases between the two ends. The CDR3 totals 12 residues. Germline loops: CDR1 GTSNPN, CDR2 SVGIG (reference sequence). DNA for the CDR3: TGTGCCTGGAGTCCTAGCAATCAGCCCCAGCATTTT. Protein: CAWSPSNQPQHF.

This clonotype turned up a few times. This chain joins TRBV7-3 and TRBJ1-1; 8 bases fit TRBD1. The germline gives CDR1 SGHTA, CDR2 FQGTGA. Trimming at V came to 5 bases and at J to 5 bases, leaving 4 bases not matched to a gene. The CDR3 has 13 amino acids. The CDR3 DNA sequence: TGTGCCAGCAGCCCATACAGGGGGACTGAAGCTTTCTTT. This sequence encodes CASSPYRGTEAFF.